Each of the 16 T cell receptor beta chains below was sequenced from the same sample in a study of CD8+CD57+ T cells in acquired aplastic anemia. CDR3 and TCR beta VDJ profiling relied on a genomic DNA template. TCRdb itself ran the reads through MiXCR, one entry per CDR3 protein. The sample has about 220,000 distinct CDR3 sequences; approximately 35% are singletons. The sample consisted of sorted CD4+, CD8+, or CD8+CD57+ T cells (not recorded which) from PBMCs. Receptors were obtained from a human donor in good health, serving as a control.

The chain couples TRBV2 to TRBJ1-1; perhaps TRBD1 as D (5 bases). Germline loops: CDR1 SNHLY, CDR2 FYNNEI. Trimming shortened V by 6 bases and J by 4 bases, and 12 bases separated the two germline ends. The CDR3 runs to 13 residues. The CDR3 here is CASSLREGTEAFF. CDR3 coding DNA: TGTGCCAGCAGCCTCAGGGAGGGCACTGAAGCTTTCTTT.

This sequence joins TRBV4-2 and TRBJ2-7, with 9 bases matching TRBD2. Germline V gives CDR1 LGHNA, CDR2 YNFKEQ. CDR3 length equals 17 residues. The junction had 8 bases not matched to a gene; V was cut back by 1 base and J by 1 base. The CDR3 spells CASSQGPGSGSSYEQYF. The CDR3 nucleotides are TGTGCCAGCAGCCAAGGTCCGGGTAGCGGGAGTTCCTACGAGCAGTACTTC.

V usage is TRBV10-3 and J usage is TRBJ2-1; TRBD1 is a possible D gene (7 bases). This CDR3 comprises 15 residues. Germline lookup yields CDR1 ENHRY and CDR2 SYGVKD. V was shortened by 6 bases and J by 8 bases, with 20 bases between the two germline ends. Written as DNA, the CDR3 is TGTGCCATCAGGGACAGGTCGGGGACGGGGGATGAGCAGTTCTTC. It yields the protein CAIRDRSGTGDEQFF.

In its sample, this clonotype was seen a few times. The gene calls are TRBV7-2 and TRBJ1-2; no firm D call. CDR1 and CDR2 (germline): SGHTA, FQGNSA. V was cut by 1 base and J by 5 bases, with 8 bases left in between. The CDR3 is 13 residues long. This CDR3 reads CASSLGQRYGYTF. As DNA, the CDR3 is TGTGCCAGCAGCTTAGGGCAGCGGTATGGCTACACCTTC.

This clonotype has only a few counts. The rearrangement links TRBV5-1 to TRBJ1-1, with TRBD1 matching 11 bases. J was trimmed by 4 bases and V by 4 bases; bases with no gene match: 9. Germline CDR1 is SGHRS and CDR2 is YFSETQ. The CDR3 consists of 16 residues. CDR3 bases: TGCGCCAGCAGCGTGGGGACAGGGGGGTACGGCACTGAAGCTTTCTTT. It encodes CASSVGTGGYGTEAFF.

This clonotype was counted a few times. The V call is TRBV27, the J call TRBJ2-1; D might be TRBD1 (6 bases). The length of the CDR3 is 19 residues. Trimming pared 3 bases from V and 7 bases from J, leaving 28 bases between. The germline CDR1 and CDR2 sequences are MNHEY and SMNVEV (reference sequence). As DNA, the CDR3 is TGTGCCAGCAGTTTGTCCCTAGGGGCAGGGGTTGGTGGTGGGAATGAGCAGTTCTTC. Translation gives CASSLSLGAGVGGGNEQFF.

A note on this clonotype: The CDR3 does not end in the conserved phenylalanine or tryptophan, so this is likely a read error. V gene TRBV5-1 combines with J gene TRBJ1-1; D unresolved. Trimming removed 0 bases at V and 1 base at J, with 7 bases between. The germline CDR1 and CDR2 sequences are SGHRS and YFSETQ. The CDR3 contains 14 residues. The CDR3: CASSLDGKNTEAFL. DNA for the CDR3: TGCGCCAGCAGCTTGGATGGGAAGAACACTGAAGCTTTCCTT.

CDR3 coding DNA: TGTGCCTACTACGGTCCCTCGGGAACCTCCAACTATGGCTACACCTTC. Translation gives CAYYGPSGTSNYGYTF. The chain is built from TRBV2 and TRBJ1-2, with no clear D. The germline gives CDR1 SNHLY, CDR2 FYNNEI. V was clipped by 11 bases and J by 2 bases, with 24 bases between them. The CDR3 length is 16 residues.

At least ten counts were recorded for this clonotype. The rearrangement links TRBV15 to TRBJ2-1; D unclear. The V end lost 0 bases, the J end lost 6 bases, and 12 bases lay between the germline ends. This CDR3 is 15 amino acids long. Germline V gene data show CDR1 as LNHNV and CDR2 as YYDKDF (reference sequence). The CDR3 sequence: CATSRDRSRTNEQFF. The DNA for the CDR3 is TGTGCCACCAGCAGAGACAGATCAAGGACCAATGAGCAGTTCTTC.

This chain uses TRBV5-1 with TRBJ1-1, with D perhaps TRBD1 (6 bases). CDR3 length: 13 amino acids. Trimming cost V 0 bases and J 12 bases, with 15 bases left between them. In germline, CDR1 is SGHRS, CDR2 YFSETQ. The CDR3: CASSLEVPGAPFF. The CDR3 region has the DNA TGCGCCAGCAGCTTGGAGGTTCCGGGGGCACCTTTCTTT.

In this sample, this clonotype turned up many times. CDR3 amino acids: CASTYGNEQFF. In nucleotides, the CDR3 is TGTGCCAGCACTTATGGGAATGAGCAGTTCTTC. J is TRBJ2-1 and V is TRBV2; unclear D gene. Germline CDR1 reads SNHLY; CDR2 reads FYNNEI. V shed 7 bases and J shed 7 bases, with 8 bases lying between them. The length of the CDR3 is 11 residues.

This clonotype has more than one count but fewer than ten. The chain combines TRBV11-2 with TRBJ1-2, with D perhaps matching TRBD1 (6 bases). CDR1 is SGHAT, CDR2 FQNNGV, per germline. The CDR3 is made up of 16 amino acids. Trimming removed 1 base at V and 8 bases at J, with 20 bases between. The DNA of the CDR3 is TGTGCCAGCAGCTTAGGCAGTGTAGGGGGATCCGGCGGCTACACCTTC. Residues: CASSLGSVGGSGGYTF.

The J gene is TRBJ1-5, the V gene TRBV29-1; no definite D call. Germline CDR1 is SQVTM and CDR2 is ANQGSEA. The CDR3 runs to 13 residues. The ends were cut back, 4 bases at V and 1 base at J, with 8 bases in the middle. The CDR3 DNA follows: TGCAGCGTTGCTGCGGGGAGCAATCAGCCCCAGCATTTT. Amino acid sequence: CSVAAGSNQPQHF. Complete variable domain (other parts from reference TRBV29-1 and TRBJ1-5): SAVISQKPSRDICQRGTSLTIQCQVDSQVTMMFWYRQQPGQSLTLIATANQGSEATYESGFVIDKFPISRPNLTFSTLTVSNMSPEDSSIYLCSVAAGSNQPQHFGDGTRLSIL.

V gene TRBV9 combines with J gene TRBJ1-6; 9 positions match TRBD1. Losses at the gene ends were 7 bases for V and 6 bases for J; bases not matched to a gene: 5. From germline, CDR1 is SGDLS and CDR2 YYNGEE. The CDR3 consists of 14 residues. CDR3 in DNA: TGTGCCAGCTCAATGGGACAGGGTAATTCACCCCTCCACTTT. This translates into CASSMGQGNSPLHF. The entire variable domain, with the rest obtained from reference TRBV9 and TRBJ1-6, is as follows: DSGVTQTPKHLITATGQRVTLRCSPRSGDLSVYWYQQSLDQGLQFLIQYYNGEERAKGNILERFSAQQFPDLHSELNLSSLELGDSALYFCASSMGQGNSPLHFGNGTRLTVT.

CDR3 coding DNA: TGTGCCAGCAGTCGCTTAGCGGAACAAGAGACCCAGTACTTC. Translation: CASSRLAEQETQYF. V is TRBV7-8 and J is TRBJ2-5, with a weak D call TRBD2 (6 bases). Germline V gene lookup returns CDR1 SGHVS and CDR2 FQNEAQ. The CDR3 is 14 residues long. Trimming cost V 6 bases and J 2 bases, with 13 bases left between them.

The table lists this clonotype with a few counts. This CDR3 is CSAREGVASGYTGELFF. DNA for the CDR3: TGCAGTGCTAGAGAAGGGGTGGCTAGCGGATACACCGGGGAGCTGTTTTTT. The V call is TRBV20-1, the J call TRBJ2-2, with TRBD2 identical over 7 bases. The CDR3 extends over 17 amino acids. V shed 0 bases and J 3 bases; nucleotides not matched to a gene: 10. In germline, CDR1 is DFQATT, CDR2 SNEGSKA (reference sequence).